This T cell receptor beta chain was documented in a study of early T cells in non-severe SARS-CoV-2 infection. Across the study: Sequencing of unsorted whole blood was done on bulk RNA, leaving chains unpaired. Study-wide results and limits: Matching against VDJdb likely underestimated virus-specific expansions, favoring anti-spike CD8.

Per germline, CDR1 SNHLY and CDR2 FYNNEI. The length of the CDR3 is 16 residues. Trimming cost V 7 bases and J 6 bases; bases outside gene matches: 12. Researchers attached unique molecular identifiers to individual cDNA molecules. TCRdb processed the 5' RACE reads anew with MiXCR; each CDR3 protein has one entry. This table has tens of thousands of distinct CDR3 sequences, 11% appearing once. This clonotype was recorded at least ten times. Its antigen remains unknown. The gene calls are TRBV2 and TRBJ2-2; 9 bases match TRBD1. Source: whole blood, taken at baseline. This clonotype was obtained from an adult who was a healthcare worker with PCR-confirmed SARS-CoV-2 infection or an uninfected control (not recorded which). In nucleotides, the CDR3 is TGTGCCAGCATGTCTCGGACAGGGGTATCCGCCGGGGAGCTGTTTTTT. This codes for CASMSRTGVSAGELFF.